A single TCR beta chain is shown here with its context. The specificity of this receptor is unknown. No qualities accompany the bases; no much larger clone lies one base away. The sample comes from a study of blood T cell repertoires in COVID-19 (TCRdb year 2020). For the wider study: Samples from collaborators originated in the United States, Italy and Spain and spanned both the acute and convalescent phases of COVID-19. Deeply sampled blood TCRbeta repertoires from subjects exposed to, actively infected with, or recovered from COVID-19 were included in the dataset. The repertoires were released in a freely available public database intended as a resource for research on the immune response to SARS-CoV-2. A de-identified subject ID, COVID-19 status, age in years and sex were almost always included in the sample metadata. Samples were obtained from the ongoing ImmuneRACE study (first 160 participants) and from 1,254 subjects provided by 6 global collaborators. Where HLA class I and class II types were available, the types were taken from metadata supplied by the sample provider, not from assay-based typing. The material from the prospective study consisted of cDNA or gDNA derived from T cells, B-cell-depleted T cells, or PBMCs. Study-wide conclusions, independent of this receptor: The quantity of clinical and demographic metadata differed by source and by participant and was supplied without curation.

Another Seattle source contributed samples from volunteer blood donors who had recovered from COVID-19. Each collaborating institution followed its own protocols to collect whole blood in K2EDTA tubes. For TCRbeta analysis, collaborators shipped samples as frozen whole blood, isolated PBMCs, or DNA extracted from either of those sample types. For this chain, trimming is 3 bases at the V end and 1 base at the J end, and the number of junction bases without a gene match is 9. The CDR3 holds 18 amino acids from the cysteine to the phenylalanine. The kept DNA is CDR3 alone, 54 bases in frame from the first base. Via the germline V gene, CDR1 is SGHAT and CDR2 FQNNGV. TCRbeta CDR3 regions were amplified from genomic DNA using the immunoSEQ Assay, a bias-controlled multiplex PCR. Per the source publication's procedure: The number of nucleated cells in each sample was estimated by amplification of reference gene primers within the assay. Sequence reads were collapsed and filtered to measure the absolute abundance of every unique TCRbeta CDR3 rearrangement. For each sample, productive Simpson clonality was calculated by taking the square root of Simpson's diversity index across productive rearrangements. TCRdb provides this immuneACCESS table in a form limited to in-frame rearrangements. Some clones are lacking; in checked studies, under half of them reflect an unresolved V gene, and why the rest are absent is not known. V and J calls and clone size are as listed in that table; D and trimming were resolved from the DNA. The sample table lists fewer than 250,000 clones, around nine tenths of them with a count of one. 5% to 7.5% of the sample comes from the top ten.

Recombination connected TRBV11-2 to TRBJ2-2, with 9 bases matching TRBD2. This clonotype was sampled from a middle-aged woman who had recovered from COVID-19. Sequencing input: peripheral blood. The DNA is as follows: TGTGCCAGCAGCTTCGAAGGGCGGGAGGGGGTGAACACCGGGGAGCTGTTTTTT. It specifies CASSFEGREGVNTGELFF.